The rows below give T cell receptor beta chains drawn from one sample of a study of a mutant IDH1 vaccine in newly diagnosed glioma. Libraries were prepared by immunoSEQ multiplex PCR; TCRdb keeps only in-frame clonotypes and omits some of them. The sample contains around 60,000 clones, around 85% of which appear only once. Antigens for these TCRs are unknown. This material consisted of PBMCs, taken from a glioma patient whose treatment included an IDH1 peptide vaccine. These receptors originate from a woman between 50 and 59 years old with glioma. CDR3s include the opening cysteine and the closing phenylalanine or tryptophan. A D gene is named only where the DNA matches it firmly. Clone sizes are given selectively: once, few, many, or a class where the clone is expanded.

size,D,V,J,CDR3,DNA
-,-,TRBV30,TRBJ1-3,CAWSVGAGNTIYF,TGTGCCTGGAGTGTTGGAGCAGGAAACACCATATATTTT
-,-,TRBV25-1,TRBJ2-1,CASSSRHWGHGNEQFF,TGTGCCAGCAGTTCTCGCCACTGGGGCCACGGGAATGAGCAGTTCTTC
once,-,TRBV4-2,TRBJ2-5,CASSQDLAPETQYF,TGTGCCAGCAGCCAAGACCTAGCGCCCGAGACCCAGTACTTC
few,-,TRBV4-1,TRBJ1-2,CASSQANREGYTF,TGCGCCAGCAGCCAAGCTAACAGGGAGGGCTACACCTTC
-,TRBD2,TRBV9,TRBJ2-2,CASSVFGGADTGELFF,TGTGCCAGCAGCGTGTTCGGGGGGGCCGACACCGGGGAGCTGTTTTTT
-,-,TRBV6-6,TRBJ2-4,CASGSLYTKNIQYF,TGTGCCAGCGGCTCATTATATACCAAAAACATTCAGTACTTC
-,-,TRBV9,TRBJ2-3,CASSVQASEDTQYF,TGTGCCAGCAGCGTACAGGCCTCAGAAGATACGCAGTATTTT
once,TRBD1,TRBV5-1,TRBJ1-1,CASSRRPDREQSSTEAFF,TGCGCCAGCAGCCGACGACCCGACAGGGAACAAAGTAGCACTGAAGCTTTCTTT
few,TRBD1,TRBV27,TRBJ1-2,CASSTRDRGITNYGYTF,TGTGCCAGCAGTACAAGGGACAGGGGGATTACTAACTATGGCTACACCTTC
once,TRBD1,TRBV5-6,TRBJ2-3,CASSHRGLPYFTDTQYF,TGTGCCAGCAGCCACAGGGGGCTCCCTTATTTCACAGATACGCAGTATTTT
-,TRBD1,TRBV9,TRBJ1-4,CASSSRDREGEKLFF,TGTGCCAGCAGCTCCCGGGACAGGGAAGGGGAAAAACTGTTTTTT
few,-,TRBV4-1,TRBJ2-7,CASSQPTGYYEQYF,TGCGCCAGCAGCCAACCCACAGGTTACTACGAGCAGTACTTC
-,-,TRBV5-6,TRBJ2-7,CASSLTTYEQYF,TGTGCCAGCAGCTTAACGACTTACGAGCAGTACTTC
-,TRBD2,TRBV7-2,TRBJ2-7,CASSPLGLAGGTPYEQYF,TGTGCCAGCAGCCCGCTCGGACTAGCGGGGGGGACCCCCTACGAGCAGTACTTC
-,-,TRBV7-2,TRBJ2-1,CASSPSGLPNEQFF,TGTGCCAGCAGCCCCTCCGGACTGCCCAATGAGCAGTTCTTC
-,-,TRBV5-6,TRBJ1-1,CASSLSSNTEAFF,TGTGCCAGCAGCTTATCTTCAAACACTGAAGCTTTCTTT
-,TRBD1,TRBV29-1,TRBJ1-2,CSALGTEGDGYTF,TGCAGCGCCCTAGGGACAGAAGGAGATGGCTACACCTTC
-,-,TRBV5-4,TRBJ2-5,CASSLVRAAGETQYF,TGTGCCAGCAGCTTGGTTCGGGCAGCAGGAGAGACCCAGTACTTC
once,-,TRBV5-4,TRBJ2-3,CASSLEGARRTDTQYF,TGTGCCAGCAGCTTGGAAGGGGCGCGGAGAACAGATACGCAGTATTTT
-,-,TRBV18,TRBJ1-1,CASSPEWTVRGPEAFF,TGTGCCAGCTCACCAGAATGGACAGTCAGGGGTCCTGAAGCTTTCTTT
-,-,TRBV7-9,TRBJ2-5,CASSQQGRETQYF,TGTGCCAGCAGCCAACAGGGGAGGGAGACCCAGTACTTC
-,TRBD1,TRBV2,TRBJ1-2,CASSEYQGDYGYTF,TGTGCCAGCAGTGAATATCAGGGGGATTATGGCTACACCTTC
-,TRBD1,TRBV4-1,TRBJ1-2,CASSRDREFGRYTF,TGCGCCAGCAGTCGGGACAGGGAGTTTGGTCGCTACACCTTC
-,-,TRBV18,TRBJ2-3,CASSLSAADTQYF,TGTGCCAGCTCGCTGTCGGCAGCAGATACGCAGTATTTT
-,TRBD1,TRBV5-4,TRBJ1-2,CASSARDRENYGYTF,TGTGCCAGCAGCGCCCGGGACAGGGAAAACTATGGCTACACCTTC
-,-,TRBV12-5,TRBJ2-7,CASGPDGAFYEQYF,TGTGCTAGTGGTCCGGACGGAGCCTTCTACGAGCAGTACTTC
-,-,TRBV5-1,TRBJ1-2,CASSLAVGRDYGHTF,TGCGCCAGCAGCTTGGCGGTTGGCAGGGACTATGGCCACACCTTC
once,TRBD1,TRBV29-1,TRBJ1-5,CSVFGQGTHQPQHF,TGCAGCGTTTTTGGACAGGGCACCCATCAGCCCCAGCATTTT
-,TRBD1,TRBV28,TRBJ2-7,CASRTGTGFDEQYF,TGTGCCAGCAGAACCGGGACAGGGTTCGACGAGCAGTACTTC
-,TRBD2,TRBV29-1,TRBJ2-2,CSVEAGGQGGELFF,TGCAGCGTTGAAGCGGGGGGGCAGGGCGGGGAGCTGTTTTTT
-,TRBD1,TRBV9,TRBJ2-7,CASSVNGQATYEQYF,TGTGCCAGCAGCGTAAACGGACAGGCGACCTACGAGCAGTACTTC
-,-,TRBV18,TRBJ1-2,CASSPGPRVTGGSYGYTF,TGTGCCAGCTCACCCGGACCCCGTGTGACAGGCGGCTCCTATGGCTACACCTTC
few,-,TRBV19,TRBJ2-2,CASSILARGGELFF,TGTGCCAGTAGTATACTGGCCCGAGGCGGGGAGCTGTTTTTT
-,-,TRBV19,TRBJ2-2,CASTRTETNTGELFF,TGTGCCAGTACCAGGACGGAAACGAACACCGGGGAGCTGTTTTTT
-,TRBD1,TRBV6-4,TRBJ2-3,CASLGQGQYF,TGTGCCTCCTTGGGACAGGGGCAGTATTTT
-,-,TRBV20-1,TRBJ2-1,CSAVYNEQFF,TGCAGTGCTGTGTACAATGAGCAGTTCTTC